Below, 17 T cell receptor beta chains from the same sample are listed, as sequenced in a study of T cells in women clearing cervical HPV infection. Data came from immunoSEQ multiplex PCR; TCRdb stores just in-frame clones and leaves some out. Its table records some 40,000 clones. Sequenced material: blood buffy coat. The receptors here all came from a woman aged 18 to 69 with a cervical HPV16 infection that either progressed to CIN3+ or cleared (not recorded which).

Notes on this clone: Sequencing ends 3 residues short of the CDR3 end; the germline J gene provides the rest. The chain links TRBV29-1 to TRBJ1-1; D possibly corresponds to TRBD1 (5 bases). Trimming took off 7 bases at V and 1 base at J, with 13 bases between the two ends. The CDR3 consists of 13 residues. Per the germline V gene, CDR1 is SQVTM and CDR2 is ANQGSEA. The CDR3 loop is CSAGQGRNTEAFF. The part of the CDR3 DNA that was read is TGCAGCGCGGGCCAGGGTCGGAACACTGAA.

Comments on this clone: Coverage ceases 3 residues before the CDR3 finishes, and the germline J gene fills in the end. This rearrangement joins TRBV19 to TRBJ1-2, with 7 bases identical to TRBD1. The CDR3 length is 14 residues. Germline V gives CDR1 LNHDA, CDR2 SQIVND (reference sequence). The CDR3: CASSSQGVSYVYTF. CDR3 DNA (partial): TGTGCCAGTAGTTCCCAGGGGGTGAGCTATGTT.

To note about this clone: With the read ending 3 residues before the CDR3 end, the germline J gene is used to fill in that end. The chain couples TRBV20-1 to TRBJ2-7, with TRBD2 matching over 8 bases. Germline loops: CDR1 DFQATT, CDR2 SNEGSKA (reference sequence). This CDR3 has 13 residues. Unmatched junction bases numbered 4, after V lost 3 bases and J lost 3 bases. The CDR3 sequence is CSARTSALYEQYF. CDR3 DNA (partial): TGCAGTGCTAGGACTAGCGCGCTCTACGAG.

The CDR3 DNA, read in part, is TGCAGTGCTAGTGGGACGGGGGGGCTCACAGATACG. Translation gives CSASGTGGLTDT. The whole CDR3 sequence reads CSASGTGGLTDTQYF. This rearrangement joins TRBV20-1 to TRBJ2-3; 8 bases fit TRBD2. From the germline J gene comes the end of the CDR3, since the read stops 3 residues before it. V lost 3 bases, J lost 2 bases, and 7 bases stayed unmatched. Germline V CDR1 and CDR2: DFQATT, SNEGSKA (reference sequence). This CDR3 has 15 amino acids.

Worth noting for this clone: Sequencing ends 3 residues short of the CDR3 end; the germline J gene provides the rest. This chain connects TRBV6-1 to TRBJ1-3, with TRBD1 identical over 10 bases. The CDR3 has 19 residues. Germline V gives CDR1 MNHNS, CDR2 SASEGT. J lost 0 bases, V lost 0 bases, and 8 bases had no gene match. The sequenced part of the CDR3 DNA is TGTGCCAGCAGTGAAGCTGTTGGGACAGGGGCCCCCTCTGGAAACACC. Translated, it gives CASSEAVGTGAPSGNT. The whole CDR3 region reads CASSEAVGTGAPSGNTIYF.

The part of the CDR3 DNA that was read is TGTGCCAGCAGCTGGGATAATACAGGTAACACTGAA. It is translated as CASSWDNTGNTE. The whole CDR3 region reads CASSWDNTGNTEAFF. The chain has TRBV7-2 and TRBJ1-1; D may be TRBD1 (5 bases). The read terminates 3 residues before the CDR3 end, so the remaining end is supplied by the germline J gene. V gave up 4 bases and J gave up 2 bases, with 14 bases separating them. The CDR3 is made up of 15 amino acids. CDR1 is SGHTA and CDR2 is FQGNSA in the germline V gene.

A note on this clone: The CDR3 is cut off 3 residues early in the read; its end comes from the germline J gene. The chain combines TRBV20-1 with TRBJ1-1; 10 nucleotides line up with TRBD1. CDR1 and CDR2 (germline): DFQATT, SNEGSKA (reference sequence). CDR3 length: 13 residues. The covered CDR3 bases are TGCAGTGCTGCCGGGACAGGGGTCGTGGGG. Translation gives CSAAGTGVVG. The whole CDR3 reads CSAAGTGVVGAFF.

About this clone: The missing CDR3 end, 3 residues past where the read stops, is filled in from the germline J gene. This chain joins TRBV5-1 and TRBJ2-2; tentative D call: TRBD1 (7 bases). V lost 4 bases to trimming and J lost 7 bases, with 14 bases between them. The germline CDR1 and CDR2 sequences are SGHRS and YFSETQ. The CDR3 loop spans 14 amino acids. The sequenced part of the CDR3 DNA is TGCGCCAGCAGCCGACGACAGGGAGGCGGGGAG. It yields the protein CASSRRQGGGE. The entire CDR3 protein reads CASSRRQGGGELFF.

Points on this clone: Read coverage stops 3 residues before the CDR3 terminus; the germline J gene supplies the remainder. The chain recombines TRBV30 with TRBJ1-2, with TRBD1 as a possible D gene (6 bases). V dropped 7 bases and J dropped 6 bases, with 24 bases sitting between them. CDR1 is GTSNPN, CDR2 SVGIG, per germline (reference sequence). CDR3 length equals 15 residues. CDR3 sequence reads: CAFALKRLRGNGYTF. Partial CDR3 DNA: TGTGCCTTCGCCCTCAAAAGGCTAAGGGGGAATGGC. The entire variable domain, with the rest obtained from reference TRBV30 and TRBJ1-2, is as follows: SQTIHQWPATLVQPVGSPLSLECTVEGTSNPNLYWYRQAAGRGLQLLFYSVGIGQISSEVPQNLSASRPQDRQFILSSKKLLLSDSGFYLCAFALKRLRGNGYTFGSGTRLTVV.

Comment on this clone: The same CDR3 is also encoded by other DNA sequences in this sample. The CDR3 DNA, read in part, is TGTGCCAGCTCACCTTCGGCAGGGGTGATTTACACC. As protein: CASSPSAGVIYT. The entire CDR3 protein is CASSPSAGVIYTIYF. The chain combines TRBV18 with TRBJ1-3, with a possible D match to TRBD1 (6 bases). The read gets to within 3 residues of the CDR3 end, and the germline J gene fills in the rest. V gave up 3 bases and J gave up 8 bases, with 17 bases separating them. Germline values: CDR1 KGHSH, CDR2 LQKENI. This CDR3 has 15 amino acids.

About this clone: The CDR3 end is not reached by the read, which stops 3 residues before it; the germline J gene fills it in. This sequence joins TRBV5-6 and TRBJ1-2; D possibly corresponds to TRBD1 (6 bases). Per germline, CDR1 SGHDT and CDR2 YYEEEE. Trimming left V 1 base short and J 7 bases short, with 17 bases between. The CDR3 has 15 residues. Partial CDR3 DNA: TGTGCCAGCAGCTTGTGGGGGGGCCGGGTGGCTGGC. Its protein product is CASSLWGGRVAG. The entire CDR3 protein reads CASSLWGGRVAGYTF.

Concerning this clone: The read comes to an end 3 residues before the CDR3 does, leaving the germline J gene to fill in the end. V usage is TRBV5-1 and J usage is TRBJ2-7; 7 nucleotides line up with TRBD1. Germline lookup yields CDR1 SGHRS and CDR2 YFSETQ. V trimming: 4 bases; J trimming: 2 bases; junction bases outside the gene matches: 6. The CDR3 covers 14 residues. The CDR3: CASSPGTDTYEQYF. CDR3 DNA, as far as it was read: TGCGCCAGCAGCCCCGGGACAGACACCTACGAG.

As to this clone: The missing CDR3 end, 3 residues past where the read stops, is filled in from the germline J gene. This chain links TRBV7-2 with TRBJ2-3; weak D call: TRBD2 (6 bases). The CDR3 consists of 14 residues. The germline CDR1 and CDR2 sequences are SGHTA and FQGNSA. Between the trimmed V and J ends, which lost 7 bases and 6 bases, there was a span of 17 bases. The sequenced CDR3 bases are TGTGCCAGCACTTCCGAGGGCGGGGAGGATACG. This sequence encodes CASTSEGGEDT. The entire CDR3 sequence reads CASTSEGGEDTQYF.

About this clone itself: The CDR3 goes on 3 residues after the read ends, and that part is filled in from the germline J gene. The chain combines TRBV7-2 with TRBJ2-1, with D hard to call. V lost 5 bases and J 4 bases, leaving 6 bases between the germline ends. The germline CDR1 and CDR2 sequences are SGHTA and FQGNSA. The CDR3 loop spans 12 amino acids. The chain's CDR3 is CASSLPYNEQFF. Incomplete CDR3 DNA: TGTGCCAGCAGCCTACCGTACAATGAG.

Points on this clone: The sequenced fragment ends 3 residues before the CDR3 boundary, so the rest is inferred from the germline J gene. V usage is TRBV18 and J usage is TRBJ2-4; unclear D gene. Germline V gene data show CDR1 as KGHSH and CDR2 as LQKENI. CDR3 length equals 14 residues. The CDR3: CASSPPAHAGGQYF. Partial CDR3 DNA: TGTGCCAGCTCACCACCCGCCCACGCCGGTGGT.

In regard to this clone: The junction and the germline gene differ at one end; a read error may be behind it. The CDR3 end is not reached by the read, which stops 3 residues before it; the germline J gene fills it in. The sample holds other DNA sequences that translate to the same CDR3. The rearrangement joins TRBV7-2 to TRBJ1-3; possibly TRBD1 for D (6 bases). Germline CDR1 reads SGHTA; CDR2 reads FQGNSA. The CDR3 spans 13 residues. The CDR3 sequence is CASSLDRDNTIYF. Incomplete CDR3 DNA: TGTGCCAGCAGCTTAGACAGGGACAACACG.

The CDR3 bases that were read are TGTGCCAGCAGCTTAGGACAGGGGAGCTCCTACGAG. Translating gives CASSLGQGSSYE. The whole CDR3 sequence is CASSLGQGSSYEQYF. J is TRBJ2-7 and V is TRBV11-1; 8 bases are shared with TRBD1. The CDR3 is cut off 3 residues early in the read; its end comes from the germline J gene. This CDR3 contains 15 residues. CDR1 and CDR2 from the germline V gene are SGHAT and FQDESV (reference sequence). With 1 base clipped from V and 0 bases from J, the junction kept 2 bases outside the gene matches.